The clone carrying this T cell receptor (delta chain) was counted between two and nine times. These data are taken from a study of gamma-delta T cells after stem cell transplantation. TCRdb re-called the RT-PCR reads with CATT. The sample lists under 3,000 delta-chain clones; about 30% were seen once. The V and J ends lost 3 bases and 0 bases, in that order; junction bases with no gene match: 12. Germline CDR1 reads GEAIGNYY; CDR2 reads EKD. The CDR3 consists of 17 residues. The sample consisted of gamma-delta T cells. The chain joins TRDV2 to TRDJ1; 7 positions match TRDD3. This sequence originates from a human donor. It is not recorded whose cells these are; they may come from a transplant donor. Written as DNA, the CDR3 is TGTGCCTGTGACCGGCTGGGGGCTTCTCCCCACACCGATAAACTCATCTTT. This sequence encodes CACDRLGASPHTDKLIF.